This TCR beta chain was obtained from a study of cytomegalovirus exposure and HLA in healthy donors. Study overall: The same platform was used for the 120 or so validation repertoires as for the 666 first-cohort repertoires, as reported in a later analysis.

Overall study findings and caveats: Three CMV-associated chains were confirmed in vitro to be specific for CMV antigens. The classifier was said to identify cytomegalovirus status with high specificity and sensitivity.

This clone has a single count. Antigen specificity is unknown. The V and J ends lost 7 bases and 3 bases, in that order; junction bases with no gene match: 8. This CDR3 comprises 14 residues. In germline, CDR1 is SGHAT, CDR2 FQNNGV. TCRdb's copy holds only in-frame clones and misses some; the assay was immunoSEQ multiplex PCR. The table records some 190,000 clones, roughly 86% of them present only once. The chain uses TRBV11-2 and TRBJ2-7; TRBD2 matches 8 bases. This sequence was found in a man aged 30 to 39 in good health and CMV-seropositive. The sample taken for sequencing was PBMCs. The CDR3, as DNA: TGTGCCAGCAACGCCGGGACTAGTCTCTACGAGCAGTACTTC. It specifies CASNAGTSLYEQYF.